A selection of T cell receptor beta chains follows, all from one sample in a study of cytomegalovirus exposure and HLA in healthy donors. Sequenced by immunoSEQ multiplex PCR; TCRdb stores in-frame clones only, minus some. Among under 200,000 clones listed, roughly 80% were seen once. Sequenced sample: PBMCs. The receptors stem from a young man in good health and CMV-seropositive. Each CDR3 is given without its conserved first and last residue. A D gene is named only where the DNA matches it firmly.

TRBV28,.,TRBJ2-5,ASSLSYGGQETQY
TRBV2,.,TRBJ1-1,ASRATIEAF
TRBV18,.,TRBJ2-1,ASSINRDEQF
TRBV6-5,.,TRBJ2-2,ASSYSGGAAGELF
TRBV6-5,.,TRBJ2-7,ASSYSRVGEQY
TRBV28,.,TRBJ2-7,ASSLRGYEQY
TRBV21-1,.,TRBJ1-6,ASSGLGQDSPLH
TRBV11-2,TRBD1,TRBJ2-7,ASSLQGQGSYEQY
TRBV19,TRBD1,TRBJ2-7,ASSAGTGWAYEQY
TRBV7-2,TRBD2,TRBJ2-1,ASSLELRGDPGVGEQF
TRBV7-9,TRBD1,TRBJ1-1,ASSWDRGNTEAF
TRBV7-9,.,TRBJ2-7,ASSPLGRQHSYEQY
TRBV30,.,TRBJ1-1,AWSHDFVGRGMNTEAF
TRBV2,.,TRBJ2-1,ASSAVPGGSEQF
TRBV7-3,TRBD1,TRBJ2-7,ASSPTGGPYEQY
TRBV27,.,TRBJ1-4,ASSLNRVEKLF
TRBV7-2,.,TRBJ2-5,ASSYYEETQY
TRBV7-2,TRBD1,TRBJ1-5,ASSPGQVSNQPQH
TRBV9,.,TRBJ2-7,ASSVQDRPNSYEQY
TRBV5-6,.,TRBJ2-7,ASSLLQTYEQY
TRBV4-2,TRBD1,TRBJ1-3,ASSQDRGLGNTIY
TRBV25-1,.,TRBJ2-2,ASTHRAGSGELF
TRBV4-1,TRBD2,TRBJ2-2,ASSLIAVAGGPTGELF
TRBV11-1,TRBD2,TRBJ2-7,ASSSSGVNEQY
TRBV27,.,TRBJ2-7,ASSLSASYEQY
TRBV5-1,.,TRBJ2-2,ASSPGQNTGELF
TRBV18,TRBD2,TRBJ2-7,ASSPPGLAEQY
TRBV27,TRBD2,TRBJ2-3,ASSPPAGRSTDTQY
TRBV4-1,TRBD1,TRBJ2-7,ASSLTGGTREQY
TRBV6-5,TRBD1,TRBJ1-1,ASSYGDRGSTEAF
TRBV10-3,TRBD1,TRBJ2-3,AISGDRADTQY
TRBV27,.,TRBJ1-4,ASSLNRVATNEKLF
TRBV30,.,TRBJ1-2,AWRSTRFSHYGYT
TRBV30,.,TRBJ1-4,AWSVHREREKLF
TRBV5-4,TRBD2,TRBJ2-1,ASSLGLAGFGYNEQF
TRBV10-3,TRBD1,TRBJ1-4,AISEGTGVEKLF
TRBV27,.,TRBJ1-3,ASSRGSGNTIY
TRBV27,.,TRBJ2-7,ASSAQGPPHEQY
TRBV4-1,.,TRBJ2-7,ASSQAWAGSYEQY
TRBV2,.,TRBJ1-6,ASSKQGLLTISPLH
TRBV30,.,.,ALNQGYEQY
TRBV19,TRBD2,TRBJ2-2,ASSARGGTGELF
TRBV7-7,.,TRBJ2-1,ASSLEYRDHYNEQF
TRBV2,.,TRBJ2-5,ASRGTYYQETQY
TRBV28,.,TRBJ2-2,ASSHREEGTGELF
TRBV4-3,.,TRBJ1-3,ASSQMQFGNTIY
TRBV9,.,TRBJ1-2,ASSVALRSGYT
TRBV28,.,TRBJ1-5,ASSWGGSDNQPQH
TRBV30,TRBD1,TRBJ2-5,AWGQGARETQY
TRBV2,TRBD1,TRBJ2-5,ASPATGKETQY
TRBV6-5,.,TRBJ2-6,ASTQHTGANVLT
TRBV10-3,TRBD1,TRBJ1-3,ATKDRVSGNTIY
TRBV11-2,TRBD2,TRBJ2-1,ASSLRAGGTLDNEQF
TRBV18,.,TRBJ2-7,ASSPREGRYEQY
TRBV2,.,TRBJ2-3,ASSVDFSTDTQY
TRBV5-1,.,TRBJ2-7,ASSYGSYEQY
TRBV6-5,.,TRBJ1-2,ASSYGQFGYT
TRBV7-2,.,TRBJ2-7,ASSTYRGSYEQY
TRBV4-1,.,TRBJ2-3,ASSQTGTRSRTQY